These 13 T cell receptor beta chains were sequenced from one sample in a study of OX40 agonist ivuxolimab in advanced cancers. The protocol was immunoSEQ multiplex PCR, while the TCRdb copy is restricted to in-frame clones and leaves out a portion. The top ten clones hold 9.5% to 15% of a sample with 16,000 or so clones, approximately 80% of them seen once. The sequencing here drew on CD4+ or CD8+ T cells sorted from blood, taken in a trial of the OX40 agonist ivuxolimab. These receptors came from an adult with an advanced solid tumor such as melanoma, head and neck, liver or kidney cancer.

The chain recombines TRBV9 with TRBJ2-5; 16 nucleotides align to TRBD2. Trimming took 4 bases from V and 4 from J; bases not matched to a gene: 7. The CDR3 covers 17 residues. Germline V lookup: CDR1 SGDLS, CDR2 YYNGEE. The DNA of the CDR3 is TGTGCCAGCAGCTCGGGACTAGCGGGGGGGCTGGGAGAGACCCAGTACTTC. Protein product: CASSSGLAGGLGETQYF.

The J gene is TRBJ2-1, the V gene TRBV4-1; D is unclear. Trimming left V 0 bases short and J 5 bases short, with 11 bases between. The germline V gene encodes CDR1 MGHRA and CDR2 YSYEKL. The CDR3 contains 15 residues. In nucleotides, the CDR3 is TGCGCCAGCAGCCAAGACGCAGCCGTAAACAATGAGCAGTTCTTC. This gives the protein CASSQDAAVNNEQFF.

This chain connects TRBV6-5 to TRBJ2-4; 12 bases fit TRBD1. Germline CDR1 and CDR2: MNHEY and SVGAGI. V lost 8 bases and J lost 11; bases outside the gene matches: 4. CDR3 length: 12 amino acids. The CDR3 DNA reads TGTGCCAGCGCGGGGACAGGGGGCTTTCAGTACTTC. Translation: CASAGTGGFQYF.

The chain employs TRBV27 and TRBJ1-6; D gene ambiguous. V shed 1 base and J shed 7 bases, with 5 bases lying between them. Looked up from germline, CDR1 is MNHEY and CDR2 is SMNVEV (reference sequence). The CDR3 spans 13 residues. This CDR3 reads CASSLLGNSPLHF. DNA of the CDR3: TGTGCCAGCAGTTTATTGGGCAATTCACCCCTCCACTTT.

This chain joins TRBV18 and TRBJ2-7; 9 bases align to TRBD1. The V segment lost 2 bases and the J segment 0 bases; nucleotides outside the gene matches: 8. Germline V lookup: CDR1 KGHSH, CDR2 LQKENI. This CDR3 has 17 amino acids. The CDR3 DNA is TGTGCCAGCTCACCATATGGGACAGGGTCCCCCTCCTACGAGCAGTACTTC. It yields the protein CASSPYGTGSPSYEQYF.

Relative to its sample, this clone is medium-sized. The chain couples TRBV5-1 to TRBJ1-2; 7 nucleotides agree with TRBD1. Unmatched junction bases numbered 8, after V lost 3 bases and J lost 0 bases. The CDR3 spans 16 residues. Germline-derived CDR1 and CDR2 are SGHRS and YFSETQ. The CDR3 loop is CASSYRQGAPNYGYTF. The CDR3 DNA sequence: TGCGCCAGCAGCTACCGACAGGGAGCACCTAACTATGGCTACACCTTC.

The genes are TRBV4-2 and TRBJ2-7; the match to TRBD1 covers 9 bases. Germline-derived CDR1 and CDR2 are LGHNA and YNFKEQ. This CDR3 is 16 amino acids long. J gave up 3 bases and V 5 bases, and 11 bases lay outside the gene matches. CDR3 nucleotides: TGTGCCAGCAGCTTGGCCGGGGACAGGGACGGCTACGAGCAGTACTTC. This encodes CASSLAGDRDGYEQYF.

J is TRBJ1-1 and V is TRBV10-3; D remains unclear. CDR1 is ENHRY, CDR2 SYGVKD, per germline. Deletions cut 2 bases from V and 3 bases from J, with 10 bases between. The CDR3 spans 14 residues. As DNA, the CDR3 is TGTGCCATCAGTGAGAGGGCGGAGGACACTGAAGCTTTCTTT. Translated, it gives CAISERAEDTEAFF.

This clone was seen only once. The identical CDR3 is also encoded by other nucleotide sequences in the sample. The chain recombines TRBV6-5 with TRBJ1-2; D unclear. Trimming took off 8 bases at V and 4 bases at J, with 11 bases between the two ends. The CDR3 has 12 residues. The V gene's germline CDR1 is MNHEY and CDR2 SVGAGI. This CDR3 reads CASRQGPYGYTF. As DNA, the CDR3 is TGTGCCAGCCGCCAAGGCCCCTATGGCTACACCTTC.

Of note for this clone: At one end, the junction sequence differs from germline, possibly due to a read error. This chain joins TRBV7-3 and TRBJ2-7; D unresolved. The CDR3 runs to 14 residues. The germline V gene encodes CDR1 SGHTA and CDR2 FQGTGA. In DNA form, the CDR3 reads TGTGCCAGCAACTTAGGCCCACCGACCTACGAGCAGTACTTC. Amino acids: CASNLGPPTYEQYF.

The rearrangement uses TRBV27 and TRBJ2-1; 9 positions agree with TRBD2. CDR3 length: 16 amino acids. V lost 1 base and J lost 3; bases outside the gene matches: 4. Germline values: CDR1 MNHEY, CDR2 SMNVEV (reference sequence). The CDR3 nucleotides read TGTGCCAGCAGTTTATTAGCGGGGGACAACTACAATGAGCAGTTCTTC. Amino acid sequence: CASSLLAGDNYNEQFF.

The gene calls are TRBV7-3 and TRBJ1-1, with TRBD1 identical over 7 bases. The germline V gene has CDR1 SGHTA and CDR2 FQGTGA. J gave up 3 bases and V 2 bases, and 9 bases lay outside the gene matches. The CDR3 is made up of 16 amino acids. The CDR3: CASSLEGGGADTEAFF. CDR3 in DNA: TGTGCCAGCAGCTTAGAGGGAGGGGGCGCGGACACTGAAGCTTTCTTT.

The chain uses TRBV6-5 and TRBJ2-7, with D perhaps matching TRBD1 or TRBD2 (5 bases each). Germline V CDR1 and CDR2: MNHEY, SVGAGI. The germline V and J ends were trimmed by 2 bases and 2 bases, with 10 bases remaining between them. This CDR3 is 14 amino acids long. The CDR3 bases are TGTGCCAGCAGTTACGGGACCGCGGCCTACGAGCAGTACTTC. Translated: CASSYGTAAYEQYF.